This section outlines one T cell receptor beta chain sequence together with its context. This entry comes from a study of blood T cell repertoires in COVID-19. Looked up from germline, CDR1 is SEHNR and CDR2 is FQNEAQ (reference sequence). The CDR3 spans 14 residues. The V and J ends lost 1 base and 3 bases respectively, with 10 bases between them. In the study's own analysis: Reference gene primer amplification in the assay estimated nucleated cell counts. Here immunoSEQ multiplex PCR was the method, and the copy in TCRdb shows in-frame clones only, minus some. V and J calls and clone size follow that table, whereas D and trimming were derived from the DNA. Of hundreds of thousands of clones listed, nearly 90% are singletons.

V is TRBV7-9 and J is TRBJ2-7; D is unclear. The TCR sequence derives from a woman in her late teens or twenties who had recovered from COVID-19. Specimen: peripheral blood. CDR3 coding DNA: TGTGCCAGCAGCTTAGGTCCCTTAATCTACGAGCAGTACTTC. Protein sequence: CASSLGPLIYEQYF.